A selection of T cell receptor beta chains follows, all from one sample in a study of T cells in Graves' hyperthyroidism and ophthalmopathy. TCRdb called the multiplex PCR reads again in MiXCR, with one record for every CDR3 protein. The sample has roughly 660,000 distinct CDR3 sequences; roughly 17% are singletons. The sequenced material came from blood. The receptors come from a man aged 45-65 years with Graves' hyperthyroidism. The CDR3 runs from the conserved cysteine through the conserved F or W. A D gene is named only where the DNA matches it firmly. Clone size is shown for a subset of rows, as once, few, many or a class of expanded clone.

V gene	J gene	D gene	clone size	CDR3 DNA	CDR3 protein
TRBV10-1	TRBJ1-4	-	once	TGCGCCAGCAGTCAAGGACCCAATGAAAAACTGTTTTTT	CASSQGPNEKLFF
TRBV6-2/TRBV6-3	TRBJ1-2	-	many	TGTGCCAGCAGTCGTATGGACCTAGCTAACTATGGCTACACCTTC	CASSRMDLANYGYTF
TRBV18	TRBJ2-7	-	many	TGTGCCAGCTCACTTCTCGGGCACGAGCAGTACTTC	CASSLLGHEQYF
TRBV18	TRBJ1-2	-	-	TGTGCCAGCTCACCAAATCAGGAAAACTATGGCTACACCTTC	CASSPNQENYGYTF
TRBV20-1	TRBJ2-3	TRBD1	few	TGCAGTGCTAGAGAGGGGCAGGGGGCGGGGGATACGCAGTATTTT	CSAREGQGAGDTQYF
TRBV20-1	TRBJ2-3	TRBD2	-	TGCAGTGCTTCGAAACAAAGCGGGAGTAGTAGTAGCACAGATACGCAGGATTTT	CSASKQSGSSSSTDTQDF
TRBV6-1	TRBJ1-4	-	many	TGTGCCAGCAGTGAAGGAGGGTACAATTGGAATGAAAAACTGTTTTTT	CASSEGGYNWNEKLFF
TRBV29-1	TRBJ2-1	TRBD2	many	TGCAGCGTTCCGCCGGGACTAGTGAACAATGAGCAGTTCTTC	CSVPPGLVNNEQFF
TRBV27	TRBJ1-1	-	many	TGTGCCAGCAGTTTACAGGGCCCCACTGAAGCTTTCTTT	CASSLQGPTEAFF
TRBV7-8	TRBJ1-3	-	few	TGTGCCAGCAGCTTACTAAGAGCTGGAAACACCATATATTTT	CASSLLRAGNTIYF
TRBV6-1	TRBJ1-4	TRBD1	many	TGTGCCAGCAGAGGGACAGTTGCAACTAATGAAAAACTGTTTTTT	CASRGTVATNEKLFF
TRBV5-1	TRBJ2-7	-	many	TGCGCCAGCAGCTTTTACGGCGAGCAGTACTTC	CASSFYGEQYF
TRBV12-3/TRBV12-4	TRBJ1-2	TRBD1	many	TGTGCCAGCCAGTGGACAGGGGGCGTCTATGGCTACACCTTC	CASQWTGGVYGYTF
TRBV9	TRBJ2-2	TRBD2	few	TGTGCCAGCAGCGGTCCCGCCCGCGGGAGGGGGGGCGGGGAGCTGTTTTTT	CASSGPARGRGGGELFF
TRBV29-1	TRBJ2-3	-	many	TGCAGCGTTGTCGACGGCACAGATACGCAGTATTTT	CSVVDGTDTQYF
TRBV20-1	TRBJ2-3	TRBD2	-	TGCAGTGCTATTAGCGGGAGTGCAGATACGCAGTATTTT	CSAISGSADTQYF
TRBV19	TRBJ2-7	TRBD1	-	TGTGCCAGTAGTGCGGACAGGTGGAGCTACGAGCAGTACTTC	CASSADRWSYEQYF
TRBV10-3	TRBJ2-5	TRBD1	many	TGTGCCATCAGGATACAGGGGGTTGAGACCCAGTACTTC	CAIRIQGVETQYF
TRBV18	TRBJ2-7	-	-	TGTGCCAGCTCATCCCAAGGGTCCGAGCAGTACTTC	CASSSQGSEQYF
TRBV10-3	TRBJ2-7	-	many	TGTGCCATCAGTCGAGGGGGGTCCTCCTACGAGCAGTACTTC	CAISRGGSSYEQYF
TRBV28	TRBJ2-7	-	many	TGTGCCAGCAGTCCCTCCCCAGGGGTCGGGTACGAGCAGTACTTC	CASSPSPGVGYEQYF
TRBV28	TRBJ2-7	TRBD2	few	TGTGCCAGCAGTCCACTACTAGCGGGAGCCTACGAGCAGTACTTC	CASSPLLAGAYEQYF
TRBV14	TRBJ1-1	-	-	TGTGCCAGCAGCCAAGATATGTTCCGGGCGAACACTGAAGCTTTCTTT	CASSQDMFRANTEAFF
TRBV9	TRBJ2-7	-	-	TGTGCCAGCAGCGTAGACATAGGGGCCCTCAATGAGCAGTACTTC	CASSVDIGALNEQYF
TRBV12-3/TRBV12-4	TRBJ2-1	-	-	TGTGCCAGCAGTGGAGAGAGACACAATGAGCAGTTCTTC	CASSGERHNEQFF
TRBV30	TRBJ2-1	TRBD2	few	TGTGCCTGGAGTGCAGGGACTAGCGGGAGGATTGAGCAGTTCTTC	CAWSAGTSGRIEQFF
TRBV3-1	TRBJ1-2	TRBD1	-	TGTGCCAGCAGCCTGACGGCGGAGGGGGCAAGGGGCTACACCTTC	CASSLTAEGARGYTF
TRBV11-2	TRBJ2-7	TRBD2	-	TGTGCCACCCTCCAGACTAGCGGACCCCAAGAGCAGTACTTC	CATLQTSGPQEQYF
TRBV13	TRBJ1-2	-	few	TGTGCCAGCAGCTCTGGGAGGTCTGGCTACACCTTC	CASSSGRSGYTF